Listed here is a single TCR beta chain. Its specificity is unknown. The data belong to a study of blood T cells in healthy people across ages. Overall study findings and caveats: Researchers report that TCR beta diversity correlated strongly with naive T cell percentage.

Trimming stripped 1 base from V and 1 base from J, with 7 bases between. This CDR3 is built from 14 residues. CDR1 is SGHVS and CDR2 is FNYEAQ in the germline V gene. With a J-beta primer mix and a sample-barcoded 5' primer, a second PCR ran about 7 to 12 cycles. TCRdb processed the 5' RACE reads anew with MiXCR; each CDR3 protein has one entry. The sample shows about 1,000,000 distinct CDR3 sequences, 45% of them seen only once. Sequencing was done on a sample of blood. This clonotype was obtained from a woman aged 55 to 70 in good health. The chain employs TRBV7-6 and TRBJ2-5; D is ambiguous. CDR3 amino acids: CASSLDPSQETQYF. In DNA, the CDR3 is TGTGCCAGCAGCTTAGATCCCTCCCAAGAGACCCAGTACTTC.